The 14 T cell receptor beta chains below all came from one sample that was sequenced in a study of T cells after yellow fever vaccination. One entry per CDR3 protein, called by TCRdb with MiXCR from the 5' RACE reads. The sample includes hundreds of thousands of distinct CDR3 sequences, around 10% of them seen just once. The sequenced sample was PBMCs, obtained on the day of the first yellow fever vaccination. These TCRs come from a man aged 18 to 29 who received the YFV17D yellow fever vaccine.

The CDR3 region has the DNA TGCACAGTCCTCTCAGCGGGGATTTACAATGAGCAGTTCTTC. This translates into CTVLSAGIYNEQFF. The J gene is TRBJ2-1, the V gene TRBV20-1; TRBD2 agrees at 7 bases. CDR1 is DFQATT, CDR2 SNEGSKA, per germline (reference sequence). The CDR3 is made up of 14 amino acids.

V and J are TRBV5-4 and TRBJ2-3, with TRBD2 as a possible D gene (5 bases). In germline, CDR1 is SGHNT, CDR2 YYREEE (reference sequence). This CDR3 has 16 amino acids. Trimming removed 2 bases at V and 1 base at J, with 14 bases between. CDR3 loop: CASSFSRGKGTDTQYF. The DNA of the CDR3 is TGTGCCAGCAGCTTTAGTCGGGGTAAAGGCACAGATACGCAGTATTTT. Combining the CDR3 with reference TRBV5-4 and TRBJ2-3 gives the whole variable domain ETGVTQSPTHLIKTRGQQVTLRCSSQSGHNTVSWYQQALGQGPQFIFQYYREEENGRGNFPPRFSGLQFPNYSSELNVNALELDDSALYLCASSFSRGKGTDTQYFGPGTRLTVL.

The table lists this clonotype with a few counts. V and J are TRBV3-1 and TRBJ2-7, with D perhaps TRBD2 (7 bases). This CDR3 has 13 amino acids. Germline V gene sequence: CDR1 LGHDT, CDR2 YNNKEL (reference sequence). With 4 bases removed from V and 5 bases from J, the gap between germline ends came to 12 bases. The CDR3 loop reads CASSPRGADEQYV. The CDR3 DNA sequence: TGTGCCAGCAGCCCCCGGGGGGCTGACGAGCAGTACGTC.

The chain carries TRBV7-6 and TRBJ2-7, with 10 positions matching TRBD1. The CDR3 covers 15 residues. The junction had 10 bases not matched to a gene; V was cut back by 4 bases and J by 7 bases. Germline lookup yields CDR1 SGHVS and CDR2 FNYEAQ. Here the CDR3 DNA reads TGTGCCAGCAGCTCCCCGGGACAGGGGCAGGAAGAGCAGTACTTC. Protein product: CASSSPGQGQEEQYF.

This clonotype was recorded at least ten times. The chain joins TRBV18 to TRBJ2-1; 12 nucleotides align to TRBD2. Unmatched junction bases numbered 1, after V lost 2 bases and J lost 8 bases. This CDR3 has 14 residues. Germline-derived CDR1 and CDR2 are KGHSH and LQKENI. This CDR3 is CASSPRLAGDEQFF. The CDR3 bases are TGTGCCAGCTCACCAAGACTAGCGGGGGATGAGCAGTTCTTC. Full variable domain (outside the CDR3, taken from reference TRBV18 and TRBJ2-1): NAGVMQNPRHLVRRRGQEARLRCSPMKGHSHVYWYRQLPEEGLKFMVYLQKENIIDESGMPKERFSAEFPKEGPSILRIQQVVRGDSAAYFCASSPRLAGDEQFFGPGTRLTVL.

The sample holds a few counts of this clonotype. The chain combines TRBV12-3 or TRBV12-4 with TRBJ2-1, with D perhaps being TRBD1 or TRBD2 (6 bases each). This CDR3 spans 14 amino acids. V was trimmed by 4 bases and J by 2 bases, leaving 9 bases between them. CDR3 nucleotide sequence: TGTGCCAGCAGTTCGGGGGCCCCCTACAATGAGCAGTTCTTC. It translates to CASSSGAPYNEQFF.

There are many counts of this clonotype. V is TRBV29-1 and J is TRBJ1-1, with TRBD1 matching 8 bases. Germline V gene data show CDR1 as SQVTM and CDR2 as ANQGSEA. CDR3 length equals 13 residues. The trim removed 7 bases at V and 1 base at J, leaving 5 bases unmatched. The chain's CDR3 is CSEEGQGNTEAFF. The DNA for the CDR3 is TGCAGCGAAGAAGGACAGGGGAACACTGAAGCTTTCTTT.

This clonotype has more than one count but fewer than ten. In nucleotides, the CDR3 is TGTGCCAAAAAACAGGACCTGAACACTGAAGCTTTCTTT. The encoded protein is CAKKQDLNTEAFF. The J gene is TRBJ1-1, the V gene TRBV10-3; D is possibly TRBD1 (5 bases). The CDR3 has 13 amino acids. Per germline, CDR1 ENHRY and CDR2 SYGVKD. V lost 10 bases and J lost 0, with 12 bases in between.

There are a few counts of this clonotype. In nucleotides, the CDR3 is TGTGCCAGCAGCTTGGTGAGCCTTCGTGACACTGAAGCTTTCTTT. It specifies CASSLVSLRDTEAFF. The chain links TRBV7-9 to TRBJ1-1; unclear D gene. V was clipped by 3 bases and J by 3 bases, with 14 bases between them. The CDR3 is 15 residues long. Germline V gives CDR1 SEHNR, CDR2 FQNEAQ (reference sequence). The entire variable domain, with the rest obtained from reference TRBV7-9 and TRBJ1-1, is as follows: DTGVSQNPRHKITKRGQNVTFRCDPISEHNRLYWYRQTLGQGPEFLTYFQNEAQLEKSRLLSDRFSAERPKGSFSTLEIQRTEQGDSAMYLCASSLVSLRDTEAFFGQGTRLTVV.

This clonotype showed up just a few times. The chain has TRBV3-1 and TRBJ2-5; 9 bases align to TRBD2. The junction had 10 bases not matched to a gene; V was cut back by 1 base and J by 4 bases. CDR3 length equals 17 residues. Germline CDR1 LGHDT, CDR2 YNNKEL (reference sequence). The DNA for the CDR3 is TGTGCCAGCAGCCAAGCCGCTCATCGAGCGGGGGGAGAGACCCAGTACTTC. As protein: CASSQAAHRAGGETQYF.

The chain carries TRBV12-3 or TRBV12-4 and TRBJ1-2, with no clear D. V lost 5 bases to trimming and J lost 2 bases, with 12 bases between them. The CDR3 consists of 14 residues. Written as DNA, the CDR3 is TGTGCCAGCAGTCAGGAACCGATAAACTATGGCTACACCTTC. Protein product: CASSQEPINYGYTF.

This clonotype was seen repeatedly, ten times or more. The rearrangement uses TRBV5-1 and TRBJ2-5; D might be TRBD1 (6 bases). The CDR3 has 15 residues. Germline V gene lookup returns CDR1 SGHRS and CDR2 YFSETQ. The germline V and J ends were trimmed by 0 bases and 0 bases, with 9 bases remaining between them. In nucleotides, the CDR3 is TGCGCCAGCAGCTTGGAGGGGGTCTACCAAGAGACCCAGTACTTC. Protein: CASSLEGVYQETQYF.

The chain couples TRBV12-3 or TRBV12-4 to TRBJ2-6, with a tentative D call TRBD2 (6 bases). This CDR3 region has 15 residues. The germline V and J ends were trimmed by 7 bases and 1 base, with 11 bases remaining between them. CDR3 in amino acids: CASTPGESGANVLTF. CDR3 nucleotide sequence: TGTGCCAGCACCCCGGGGGAGTCTGGGGCCAACGTCCTGACTTTC.

The CDR3 loop is CASLRMNTEAFF. CDR3 in DNA: TGTGCCAGTCTTCGGATGAACACTGAAGCTTTCTTT. The chain joins TRBV18 to TRBJ1-1; D remains unclear. V was trimmed by 9 bases and J by 0 bases, leaving 8 bases between them. Germline loops: CDR1 KGHSH, CDR2 LQKENI. The CDR3 length is 12 residues.